This paragraph reports one T cell receptor (beta chain). This sample is part of a study of blood T cell repertoires in COVID-19. About the study: COVID-19 samples, acute and convalescent, were from the United States, Italy and Spain. In each case, the material was cDNA or gDNA derived from T cells, B-cell-depleted T cells, or PBMCs.

V lost 1 base and J lost 11, with 15 bases in between. The length of the CDR3 is 14 residues. CDR1 LNHDA and CDR2 SQIVND come from the germline V gene (reference sequence). In the original workflow: Estimates of nucleated cell counts were drawn from the amplification of reference gene primers. The assay was immunoSEQ multiplex PCR, and TCRdb's table has in-frame clones only and misses some. V, J and clone size reflect that table, while D and trimming were determined from the DNA. The data contain fewer than 80,000 clones, roughly 90% of them seen just once; the ten biggest clones take up 6.5% to 8.5%.

The chain is built from TRBV19 and TRBJ1-5, with D perhaps TRBD1 (6 bases). The receptor was isolated from a human donor in a cohort sampled during active COVID-19. Source material: peripheral blood. This CDR3 is CASSIGDTSGAQHF. The CDR3 DNA is TGTGCCAGTAGTATAGGGGACACTTCAGGAGCCCAGCATTTT. The full variable domain, with the rest looked up from reference TRBV19 and TRBJ1-5, is DGGITQSPKYLFRKEGQNVTLSCEQNLNHDAMYWYRQDPGQGLRLIYYSQIVNDFQKGDIAEGYSVSREKKESFPLTVTSAQKNPTAFYLCASSIGDTSGAQHFGDGTRLSIL.